This T cell receptor (beta chain) was identified in a study of blood T cell repertoires in COVID-19. Study context: Acute and convalescent COVID-19 samples came from the United States, Italy and Spain. The cDNA or gDNA used as material had been derived from T cells, B-cell-depleted T cells, or PBMCs.

The CDR3 length is 16 residues. The junction had 11 bases not matched to a gene; V was cut back by 6 bases and J by 5 bases. Per germline, CDR1 KGHDR and CDR2 SFDVKD. Those who participated ranged in age from about 18 to 89 years and resided in under 25 US areas. Each participant's cohort was designated according to participant-reported clinical history. Some clones are missing from TCRdb's copy, which holds only in-frame ones; the method was immunoSEQ multiplex PCR. The sample includes fewer than 500,000 clones, roughly 90% of them seen just once. The specimen sequenced was PBMCs or T cells enriched from blood (not recorded which). This chain connects TRBV24-1 to TRBJ2-1, with 8 bases lining up with TRBD1. The TCR sequence derives from a woman in her twenties or thirties with acute COVID-19. This chain's CDR3 is CATSRHQDRADNEQFF. CDR3 nucleotide sequence: TGTGCCACCAGTCGTCATCAGGACAGGGCCGACAATGAGCAGTTCTTC.